The entry below describes one T cell receptor beta chain. J was trimmed by 0 bases and V by 3 bases; bases with no gene match: 5. From germline, CDR1 is LNHDA and CDR2 SQIVND (reference sequence). This CDR3 has 15 residues. Profiled with immunoSEQ multiplex PCR; TCRdb holds only in-frame clones, not every one. Among roughly 70,000 clones, roughly 73% were seen once, and the ten largest hold roughly 6%. This entry is derived from a study of blood T cell repertoires in COVID-19. The overall study: COVID-19 samples from acute and convalescent phases originated in the United States, Italy and Spain.

Specimen: peripheral blood. The receptor comes from a woman between 55 and 75 years old with acute or convalescent COVID-19. The chain combines TRBV19 with TRBJ2-7; the match to TRBD2 covers 7 bases. CDR3 region: CASSITAGDSYEQYF. For the CDR3, the DNA is TGTGCCAGTAGTATTACCGCGGGGGACTCCTACGAGCAGTACTTC.